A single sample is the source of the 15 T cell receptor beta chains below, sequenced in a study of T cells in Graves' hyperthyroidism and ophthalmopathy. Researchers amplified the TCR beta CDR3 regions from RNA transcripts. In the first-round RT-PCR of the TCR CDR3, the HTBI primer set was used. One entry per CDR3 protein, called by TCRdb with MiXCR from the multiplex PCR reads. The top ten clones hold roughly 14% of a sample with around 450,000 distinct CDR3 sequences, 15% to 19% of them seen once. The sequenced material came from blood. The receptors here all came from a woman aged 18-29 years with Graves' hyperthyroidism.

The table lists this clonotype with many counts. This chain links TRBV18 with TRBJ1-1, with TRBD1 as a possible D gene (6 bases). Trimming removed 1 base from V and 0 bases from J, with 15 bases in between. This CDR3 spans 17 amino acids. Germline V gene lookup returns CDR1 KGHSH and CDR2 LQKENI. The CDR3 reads CASSPQGVRSVNTEAFF. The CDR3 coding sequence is TGTGCCAGCTCACCACAGGGGGTACGATCCGTGAACACTGAAGCTTTCTTT.

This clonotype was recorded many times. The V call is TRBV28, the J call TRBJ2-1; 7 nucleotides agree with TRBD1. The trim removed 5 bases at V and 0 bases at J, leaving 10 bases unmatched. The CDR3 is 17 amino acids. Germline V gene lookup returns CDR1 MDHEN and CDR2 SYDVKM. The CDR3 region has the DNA TGTGCCAGCAGTCGACTGTACAGGGGATCCTCCTACAATGAGCAGTTCTTC. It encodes CASSRLYRGSSYNEQFF.

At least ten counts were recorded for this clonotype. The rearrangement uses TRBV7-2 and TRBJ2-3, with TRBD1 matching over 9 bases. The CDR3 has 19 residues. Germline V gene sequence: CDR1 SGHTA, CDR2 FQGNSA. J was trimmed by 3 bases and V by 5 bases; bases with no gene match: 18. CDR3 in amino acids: CASSLPWGTGGIRTDTQYF. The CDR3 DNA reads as TGTGCCAGCAGCCTCCCGTGGGGAACAGGGGGCATTAGGACAGATACGCAGTATTTT.

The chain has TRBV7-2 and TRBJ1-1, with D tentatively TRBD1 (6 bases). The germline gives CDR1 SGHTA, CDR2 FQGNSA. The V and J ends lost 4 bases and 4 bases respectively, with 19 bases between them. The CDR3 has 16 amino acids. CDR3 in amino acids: CASSSGGGRMGTEAFF. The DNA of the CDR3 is TGTGCCAGCAGCTCGGGGGGGGGGCGCATGGGCACTGAAGCTTTCTTT.

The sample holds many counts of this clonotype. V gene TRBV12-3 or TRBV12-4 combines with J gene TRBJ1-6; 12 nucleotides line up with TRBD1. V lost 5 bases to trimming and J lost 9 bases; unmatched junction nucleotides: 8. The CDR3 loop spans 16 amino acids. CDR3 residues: CASSEGTGGFISPLHF. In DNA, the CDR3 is TGTGCCAGCAGTGAAGGGACAGGGGGCTTTATTTCACCCCTCCACTTT.

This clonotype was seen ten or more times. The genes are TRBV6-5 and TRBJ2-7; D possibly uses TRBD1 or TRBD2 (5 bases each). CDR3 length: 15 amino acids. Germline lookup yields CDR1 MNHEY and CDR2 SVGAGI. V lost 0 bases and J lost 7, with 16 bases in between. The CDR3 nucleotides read TGTGCCAGCAGTTACTCCGGGACCGTGGGTCTTGAGCAGTACTTC. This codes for CASSYSGTVGLEQYF.

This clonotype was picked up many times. The CDR3 protein is CRALGLGSDTQYF. The CDR3 bases are TGCAGAGCTTTGGGACTAGGATCAGATACGCAGTATTTT. J is TRBJ2-3 and V is TRBV20-1, with 8 positions matching TRBD2. Germline V CDR1 and CDR2: DFQATT, SNEGSKA (reference sequence). The CDR3 is made up of 13 amino acids.

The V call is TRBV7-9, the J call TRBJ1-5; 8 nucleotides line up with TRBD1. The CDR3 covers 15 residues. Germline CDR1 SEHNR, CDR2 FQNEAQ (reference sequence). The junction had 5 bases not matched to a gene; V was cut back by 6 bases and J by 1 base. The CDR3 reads CASSADRESNQPQHF. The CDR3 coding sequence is TGTGCCAGCAGTGCGGACAGGGAGAGCAATCAGCCCCAGCATTTT.

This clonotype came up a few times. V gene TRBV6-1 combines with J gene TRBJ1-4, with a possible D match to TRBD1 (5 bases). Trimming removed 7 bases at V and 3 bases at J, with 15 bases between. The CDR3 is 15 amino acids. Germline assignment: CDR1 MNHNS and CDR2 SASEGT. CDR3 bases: TGTGCCAGCATAATCTTGAGGGGAGCTAATGAAAAACTGTTTTTT. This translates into CASIILRGANEKLFF.

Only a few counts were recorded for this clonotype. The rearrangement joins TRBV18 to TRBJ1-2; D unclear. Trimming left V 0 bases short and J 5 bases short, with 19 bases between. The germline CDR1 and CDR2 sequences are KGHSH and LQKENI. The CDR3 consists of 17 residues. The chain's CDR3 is CASSPPTPGVGFYGYTF. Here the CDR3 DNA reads TGTGCCAGCTCACCACCGACCCCTGGCGTCGGATTTTATGGCTACACCTTC.

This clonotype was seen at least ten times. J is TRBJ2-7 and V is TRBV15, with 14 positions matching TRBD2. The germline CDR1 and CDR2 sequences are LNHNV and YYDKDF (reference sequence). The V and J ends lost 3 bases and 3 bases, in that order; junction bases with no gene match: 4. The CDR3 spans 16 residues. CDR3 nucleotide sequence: TGTGCCACCAGCAGGACTAGCGGGAGGGCAAACTACGAGCAGTACTTC. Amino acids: CATSRTSGRANYEQYF.

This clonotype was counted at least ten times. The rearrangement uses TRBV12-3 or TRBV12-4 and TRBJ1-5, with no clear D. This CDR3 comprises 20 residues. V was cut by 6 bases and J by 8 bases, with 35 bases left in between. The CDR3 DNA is TGTGCCAGCAGAGGGAAGTTGATGAGGATAGATATGCGGTACAGTAAGCCCCAGCATTTT. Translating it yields CASRGKLMRIDMRYSKPQHF.

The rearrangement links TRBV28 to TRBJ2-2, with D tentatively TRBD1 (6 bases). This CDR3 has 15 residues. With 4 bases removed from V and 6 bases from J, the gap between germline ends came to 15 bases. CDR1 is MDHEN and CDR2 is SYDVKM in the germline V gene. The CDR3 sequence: CASSYLKKGAGELFF. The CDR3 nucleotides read TGTGCCAGCAGTTACCTAAAAAAGGGGGCCGGGGAGCTGTTTTTT.

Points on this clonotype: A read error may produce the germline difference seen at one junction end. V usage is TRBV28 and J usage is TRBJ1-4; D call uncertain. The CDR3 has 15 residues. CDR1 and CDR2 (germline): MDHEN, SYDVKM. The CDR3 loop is CASTLRVTTNEKPFF. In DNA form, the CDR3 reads TGTGCCAGCACCCTAAGAGTTACAACTAATGAAAAACCGTTTTTT.

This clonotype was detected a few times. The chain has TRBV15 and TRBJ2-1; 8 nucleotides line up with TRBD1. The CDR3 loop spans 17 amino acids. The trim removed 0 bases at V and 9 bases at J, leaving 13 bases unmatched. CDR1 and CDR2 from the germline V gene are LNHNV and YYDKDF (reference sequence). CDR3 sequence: CATSRDFPGTGGFEQFF. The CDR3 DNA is TGTGCCACCAGCAGAGATTTTCCCGGGACAGGAGGATTTGAGCAGTTCTTC.